The source of this T cell receptor beta chain is a study of siplizumab effects on memory and regulatory T cells. This table comes from immunoSEQ multiplex PCR, and its TCRdb copy is limited to in-frame clones, with some not included. The profile shows 90,000 to 150,000 clones, around 93% of them singletons. Broader study findings: Naive T cells appeared more varied than memory cells and looked like key alloresponse contributors.

This clone has just a few counts. The antigen is unknown. Material: non-Treg CD4+ T cells sorted from blood. The sequence derives from a human donor in good health.

CDR3 sequence reads: CASSQLQNTEAFF. CDR3 coding DNA: TGTGCCAGCAGCCAACTACAAAACACTGAAGCTTTCTTT. The rearrangement joins TRBV14 to TRBJ1-1, with no clear D. This CDR3 region has 13 residues. The V gene's germline CDR1 is SGHDN and CDR2 FVKESK. Trimming cost V 2 bases and J 2 bases, with 6 bases left between them. Complete variable domain (other parts from reference TRBV14 and TRBJ1-1): EAGVTQFPSHSVIEKGQTVTLRCDPISGHDNLYWYRRVMGKEIKFLLHFVKESKQDESGMPNNRFLAERTGGTYSTLKVQPAELEDSGVYFCASSQLQNTEAFFGQGTRLTVV.